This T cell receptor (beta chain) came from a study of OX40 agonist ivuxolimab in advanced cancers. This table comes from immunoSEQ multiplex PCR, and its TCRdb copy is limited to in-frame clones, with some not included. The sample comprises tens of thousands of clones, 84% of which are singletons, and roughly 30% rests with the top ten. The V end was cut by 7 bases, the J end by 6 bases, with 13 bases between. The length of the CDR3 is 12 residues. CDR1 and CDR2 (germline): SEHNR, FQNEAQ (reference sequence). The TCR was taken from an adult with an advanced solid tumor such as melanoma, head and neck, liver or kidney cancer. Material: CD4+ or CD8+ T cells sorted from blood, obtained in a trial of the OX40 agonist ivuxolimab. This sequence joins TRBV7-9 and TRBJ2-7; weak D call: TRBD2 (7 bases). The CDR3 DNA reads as TGTGCCAGCACCGGGGGGCGAGGCGAGCAGTACTTC. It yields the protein CASTGGRGEQYF.